These T cell receptor beta chains were read from a single sample in a study of blood T cell repertoires in COVID-19. Sequencing was performed with immunoSEQ multiplex PCR; in TCRdb, only in-frame clones are kept and a portion is missing. The top ten clones hold roughly 4.8% of a sample with some 48,000 clones, around 83% of them seen once. The specimen sequenced was peripheral blood. These receptors all come from a human donor in a cohort sampled during active COVID-19. Each CDR3 is given without its conserved first and last residue. Expanded clones get a size class; other rows say once, few or many, or leave the size out.

v_call,cdr3_length,j_call,clone_size,cdr3_aa
TRBV27,16,TRBJ1-1,few,ASRPVSGTGKMNTEAF
TRBV19,12,TRBJ1-1,-,ASTPARGNTEAF
TRBV20-1,8,TRBJ1-1,-,SAIAPPAF
TRBV3-1/TRBV3-2,11,TRBJ2-7,-,ASSLWTGTEQY
TRBV5-4,13,TRBJ1-1,-,ASSFGRTQNTEAF
TRBV6-6,9,TRBJ2-7,-,ASFQGNEQY
TRBV4-1,14,TRBJ2-1,-,ASSQEPQGWYNEQF
TRBV19,12,TRBJ1-6,-,ASSHGATGSPLH
TRBV10-2,11,TRBJ1-2,-,ASSEYREYGYT
TRBV2,12,TRBJ2-7,-,ASTVNPGPYEQY
TRBV20-1,12,TRBJ2-7,once,SASGRQTPYEQY
TRBV6-5,12,TRBJ2-1,-,ASRPDGAYNEQF
TRBV25-1,12,TRBJ2-1,-,ASSEAGSGNEQF
TRBV6-5,11,TRBJ1-2,once,ASSYGADYGYT
TRBV6-1,16,TRBJ2-7,-,ASSEGRWEDRGTYEQY
TRBV19,11,TRBJ1-2,-,ASSMGGPYGYT
TRBV2,10,TRBJ1-1,few,ASTPRPTEAF
TRBV19,16,TRBJ2-4,few,ASSMVGQGHLAKNIQY
TRBV3-1/TRBV3-2,13,TRBJ1-3,-,ASSTGQELGNTIY
TRBV7-8,12,TRBJ2-7,-,ASSSIRASYEQY
TRBV5-1,13,TRBJ1-4,-,ASSKSTGGYEKLF
TRBV5-6,12,TRBJ2-3,-,ASSLSGRTDTQY
TRBV2,14,TRBJ1-4,-,ASRPPGGATNEKLF
TRBV5-5,11,TRBJ1-1,-,ASSLVQVLTAF
TRBV10-3,11,TRBJ2-3,-,AIAPGGTDTQY